In its sample, the clone carrying this T cell receptor (beta chain) was seen a few times. Primers: 60 Vbeta forward and 13 Jbeta reverse. TCRdb keeps only in-frame clones here, not all; method: immunoSEQ multiplex PCR. Among over 150,000 clones listed, roughly 81% were seen once. The data are from a study of cytomegalovirus exposure and HLA in healthy donors. Germline assignment: CDR1 SGHRS and CDR2 YFSETQ. V lost 4 bases to trimming and J lost 4 bases, with 15 bases between them. There are 16 residues in the CDR3. The chain is built from TRBV5-1 and TRBJ2-6, with D possibly being TRBD1 (5 bases). Sequenced: PBMCs. This TCR derives from a woman in her twenties or thirties in good health and CMV-seropositive. The CDR3 bases are TGCGCCAGCAGCCAACAGACAGAGACCGGGGCCAACGTCCTGACTTTC. It encodes CASSQQTETGANVLTF.